The 23 T cell receptor beta chains presented below share a single source sample, sequenced in a study of chemoradiotherapy in HPV16-positive cancers (dated 2022 in TCRdb). The library relied on the immunoSEQ multiplex PCR assay. Held by TCRdb, this immuneACCESS table contains in-frame sequences only and omits some clones. Under half of the omission traces to an unresolved V gene where checked; the cause of the rest is unknown. The sample table lists a few thousand clones, approximately 70% of them with a count of one. The ten largest clones capture approximately 31% of the sample. Sampling took place from a patient who underwent chemoradiotherapy. These receptors originate from a human donor with HPV-associated anogenital cancer.

V is TRBV30 and J is TRBJ2-7; D is possibly TRBD2 (6 bases). CDR1 and CDR2 from the germline V gene are GTSNPN and SVGIG (reference sequence). Deletions cut 0 bases from V and 4 bases from J, with 13 bases between. This CDR3 is 14 amino acids long. For the CDR3, the DNA is TGTGCCTGGAGTGTAAAGGGAGGAAAGTACGAGCAGTACTTC. It encodes CAWSVKGGKYEQYF.

The CDR3 DNA reads TGTGCCAGCAGCTTAGTGGGGCTCAACACCGGGGAGCTGTTTTTT. Its translation: CASSLVGLNTGELFF. The chain uses TRBV7-2 and TRBJ2-2, with TRBD1 as a possible D gene (5 bases). Trimming removed 1 base at V and 2 bases at J, with 8 bases between. Looked up from germline, CDR1 is SGHTA and CDR2 is FQGNSA. This CDR3 is built from 15 residues.

The chain links TRBV27 to TRBJ2-5, with TRBD2 matching 9 bases. This CDR3 region has 15 residues. Germline V gene sequence: CDR1 MNHEY, CDR2 SMNVEV (reference sequence). The J segment lost 4 bases and the V segment lost 5 bases, leaving 8 bases of the junction unmatched. CDR3 sequence reads: CASSPTSGWGETQYF. The CDR3 coding sequence is TGTGCCAGCAGTCCGACTAGCGGTTGGGGAGAGACCCAGTACTTC.

V is TRBV28 and J is TRBJ1-2; D gene unclear. CDR1 is MDHEN, CDR2 SYDVKM, per germline. The CDR3 consists of 13 residues. Trimming took 2 bases from V and 8 from J, leaving 12 bases between them. The CDR3 DNA is TGTGCCAGCAGTTTAGATGGAGGGAAGGGCTACACCTTC. Its translation: CASSLDGGKGYTF.

The CDR3 DNA reads TGTGCCAGCAAGGTGGCTCAAATCAATAATGAAAAACTGTTTTTT. Protein: CASKVAQINNEKLFF. This chain links TRBV6-4 with TRBJ1-4; D gene uncertain. Trimming pared 7 bases from V and 4 bases from J, leaving 16 bases between. The CDR3 loop spans 15 amino acids. Germline V lookup: CDR1 MRHNA, CDR2 SNTAGT.

This sequence joins TRBV6-1 and TRBJ2-7; D possibly corresponds to TRBD2 (5 bases). Germline CDR1 MNHNS, CDR2 SASEGT. The CDR3 is 14 amino acids. The V end was cut by 8 bases, the J end by 4 bases, with 18 bases between. This CDR3 is CASHPRSTSYEQYF. The CDR3 DNA follows: TGTGCCAGCCATCCTCGATCAACTAGTTACGAGCAGTACTTC.

The chain combines TRBV18 with TRBJ1-1, with D unresolved. The CDR3 sequence is 13 residues long. Germline assignment: CDR1 KGHSH and CDR2 LQKENI. V was cut by 2 bases and J by 0 bases, with 4 bases left in between. CDR3 sequence: CASSPGMNTEAFF. In nucleotides, the CDR3 is TGTGCCAGCTCACCAGGAATGAACACTGAAGCTTTCTTT. Variable domain in full (rest from reference TRBV18 and TRBJ1-1): NAGVMQNPRHLVRRRGQEARLRCSPMKGHSHVYWYRQLPEEGLKFMVYLQKENIIDESGMPKERFSAEFPKEGPSILRIQQVVRGDSAAYFCASSPGMNTEAFFGQGTRLTVV.

The genes are TRBV29-1 and TRBJ1-2, with TRBD1 identical over 9 bases. CDR1 is SQVTM and CDR2 is ANQGSEA in the germline V gene. This CDR3 contains 13 residues. The J segment lost 3 bases and the V segment lost 4 bases, leaving 3 bases of the junction unmatched. For the CDR3, the DNA is TGCAGCGTTGGGGACAGGGAAGACTATGGCTACACCTTC. Translated, it gives CSVGDREDYGYTF.

The chain combines TRBV4-2 with TRBJ1-2; D call uncertain. CDR3 length: 17 amino acids. Trimming left V 0 bases short and J 8 bases short, with 22 bases between. Germline values: CDR1 LGHNA, CDR2 YNFKEQ. The CDR3 bases are TGTGCCAGCAGCCAAGATTACGACACTGGGATTCTAAACGGCTACACCTTC. It specifies CASSQDYDTGILNGYTF.

The chain combines TRBV28 with TRBJ1-1, with D maybe TRBD1 (5 bases). The germline V gene has CDR1 MDHEN and CDR2 SYDVKM. V lost 5 bases and J 1 base, leaving 26 bases between the germline ends. The CDR3 loop spans 19 amino acids. CDR3: CASSPYLVWAGRPNTEAFF. The CDR3 DNA sequence: TGTGCCAGCAGTCCATACCTAGTTTGGGCAGGGCGGCCGAACACTGAAGCTTTCTTT.

The chain uses TRBV7-3 and TRBJ2-5, with D perhaps matching TRBD2 (5 bases). This CDR3 is built from 16 residues. Germline values: CDR1 SGHTA, CDR2 FQGTGA. Trimming left V 5 bases short and J 2 bases short, with 18 bases between. CDR3 nucleotides: TGTGCCAGCAGCCCCCGGGGATTGGGGAAACAAGAGACCCAGTACTTC. Translated: CASSPRGLGKQETQYF.

This chain uses TRBV2 with TRBJ1-1, with a tentative D call TRBD1 (6 bases). The germline V gene has CDR1 SNHLY and CDR2 FYNNEI. The CDR3 loop spans 13 amino acids. Trimming pared 7 bases from V and 4 bases from J, leaving 13 bases between. The CDR3 DNA reads TGTGCCAGCAAGAAGACAGGTGGCACTGAAGCTTTCTTT. Protein product: CASKKTGGTEAFF.

V and J are TRBV9 and TRBJ2-7; a possible D gene is TRBD2 (5 bases). The V end lost 5 bases, the J end lost 3 bases, and 9 bases lay between the germline ends. This CDR3 has 12 residues. Germline-derived CDR1 and CDR2 are SGDLS and YYNGEE. CDR3 sequence (DNA): TGTGCCAGCAGTGGACTGGACTACGAGCAGTACTTC. This sequence encodes CASSGLDYEQYF.

This rearrangement joins TRBV10-3 to TRBJ2-1; D may be TRBD2 (5 bases). The CDR3 sequence is 17 residues long. Germline lookup yields CDR1 ENHRY and CDR2 SYGVKD. V shed 0 bases and J shed 0 bases, with 12 bases lying between them. CDR3 nucleotides: TGTGCCATCAGTGAGTCCCTTGAGGGAACCTCCTACAATGAGCAGTTCTTC. Protein sequence: CAISESLEGTSYNEQFF.

This clone was recorded a few times. This chain links TRBV10-2 with TRBJ1-5; 7 bases agree with TRBD1. V gave up 5 bases and J gave up 2 bases; unmatched junction bases: 6. Germline values: CDR1 WSHSY, CDR2 SAAADI. There are 15 residues in the CDR3. The CDR3, as DNA: TGCGCCAGCAGTACCGACAGGGTTGGCAATCAGCCCCAGCATTTT. Translated, it gives CASSTDRVGNQPQHF.

V and J are TRBV5-1 and TRBJ1-2; 9 bases align to TRBD1. The trim removed 4 bases at V and 1 base at J, leaving 14 bases unmatched. The CDR3 sequence is 18 residues long. Germline V gene data show CDR1 as SGHRS and CDR2 as YFSETQ. The CDR3 here is CASSPLGGQGGFNYGYTF. The CDR3 DNA reads TGCGCCAGCAGCCCCCTGGGGGGACAGGGAGGTTTTAACTATGGCTACACCTTC.

The chain couples TRBV28 to TRBJ1-1; D unclear. The ends were cut back, 5 bases at V and 10 bases at J, with 14 bases in the middle. In germline, CDR1 is MDHEN, CDR2 SYDVKM. The CDR3 has 12 residues. This chain's CDR3 is CASSGLTSGAFF. CDR3 nucleotides: TGTGCCAGCAGTGGGCTGACCTCCGGAGCTTTCTTT.

This clone was counted between two and nine times. V and J are TRBV19 and TRBJ1-1; D remains ambiguous. Trimming stripped 3 bases from V and 4 bases from J, with 12 bases between. Germline CDR1 reads LNHDA; CDR2 reads SQIVND (reference sequence). The CDR3 is 14 residues long. CDR3 amino acids: CASSIPGGGTEAFF. In DNA form, the CDR3 reads TGTGCCAGTAGTATTCCGGGTGGAGGCACTGAAGCTTTCTTT.

V and J are TRBV6-5 and TRBJ1-5; D gene uncertain. Trimming shortened V by 8 bases and J by 3 bases, and 14 bases separated the two germline ends. CDR1 is MNHEY and CDR2 is SVGAGI in the germline V gene. The CDR3 is 14 residues long. The CDR3: CASQGAGINQPQHF. DNA for the CDR3: TGTGCCAGCCAAGGTGCGGGGATCAATCAGCCCCAGCATTTT.

This clone is termed large. The chain joins TRBV19 to TRBJ2-7, with 10 nucleotides matching TRBD1. The CDR3 is 13 amino acids. Looked up from germline, CDR1 is LNHDA and CDR2 is SQIVND (reference sequence). The junction had 7 bases not matched to a gene; V was cut back by 7 bases and J by 7 bases. This CDR3 is CASKRRQGAEQYF. The CDR3, as DNA: TGTGCCAGTAAGAGGAGACAGGGGGCTGAGCAGTACTTC.

The genes are TRBV5-1 and TRBJ2-7, with D perhaps matching TRBD1 (6 bases). The V and J ends lost 1 base and 4 bases respectively, with 15 bases between them. CDR1 and CDR2 (germline): SGHRS, YFSETQ. The CDR3 length is 15 residues. The CDR3 loop is CASSLSQGLVYEQYF. The CDR3 DNA reads as TGCGCCAGCAGCTTGAGTCAGGGGTTAGTTTACGAGCAGTACTTC.

The chain links TRBV28 to TRBJ2-7, with 9 bases matching TRBD1. Unmatched junction bases numbered 8, after V lost 5 bases and J lost 6 bases. Germline-derived CDR1 and CDR2 are MDHEN and SYDVKM. This CDR3 comprises 14 residues. The CDR3 DNA follows: TGTGCCAGCAGTCCCAGGGACAGGGTGAGCGAGCAGTACTTC. It yields the protein CASSPRDRVSEQYF.

The V gene is TRBV4-3, the J gene TRBJ1-1; TRBD1 aligns across 9 bases. The CDR3 totals 14 residues. Trimming removed 0 bases from V and 10 bases from J; junction bases left unmatched: 6. CDR1 and CDR2 (germline): LGHNA, YSLEER. Here the CDR3 DNA reads TGCGCCAGCAGCCAAGATATAACGGGACAGGGAGCTTTCTTT. Protein product: CASSQDITGQGAFF.